The 29 T cell receptor delta chains below all came from one sample that was sequenced in a study of gamma-delta chains in newborns, infants, children. TCRdb re-called the reads via CATT. This repertoire shows 4,000 to 4,500 delta-chain clones, around 37% found once; its top ten account for more than 13%. The source material was blood. All receptors derive from a child who received the measles vaccine.

By frequency in the sample, this clone is large. CDR3 region: CALGDPYRSYWGVYTDKLIF. In DNA form, the CDR3 reads TGTGCTCTTGGGGATCCCTACCGGTCTTACTGGGGGGTGTACACCGATAAACTCATCTTT. The J gene is TRDJ1, the V gene TRDV1, with 8 bases that match TRDD3. Germline CDR1 TSWWSYY, CDR2 QGS. V trimming: 3 bases; J trimming: 0 bases; junction bases outside the gene matches: 18. The CDR3 loop spans 20 amino acids.

In the case of this clone: This could be a read error, since a much larger clone is one nucleotide away. The chain is built from TRAV29/DV5 and TRDJ1, with 7 bases that match TRDD3. The CDR3 has 20 residues. V shed 0 bases and J 0 bases; nucleotides not matched to a gene: 20. Germline loops: CDR1 NSMFDY, CDR2 ISSIKDK. The CDR3 region has the DNA TGTGCAGCAAGCGAGAACTGCCTACTTCTGGGGGCTCTGTACACCGATAAACTCATCTTT. Translating it yields CAASENCLLLGALYTDKLIF.

This clone was detected only a few times. A far larger clone is off by one base, so a read error is likely. The same CDR3 is also encoded by other DNA sequences in this sample. The rearrangement joins TRDV3 to TRDJ1; 7 bases align to TRDD3. The junction had 12 bases not matched to a gene; V was cut back by 2 bases and J by 0 bases. This CDR3 is 16 amino acids long. CDR1 and CDR2 (germline): TVYSNPD, GDNSRS (reference sequence). The CDR3 loop reads CAFRPSYWGDTDKLIF. For the CDR3, the DNA is TGTGCCTTTCGGCCTTCTTACTGGGGTGACACCGATAAACTCATCTTT.

V usage is TRDV1 and J usage is TRDJ1; TRDD3 matches at 11 bases. There are 17 residues in the CDR3. Germline CDR1 and CDR2: TSWWSYY and QGS. The CDR3 spells CATAAIWGIRYTDKLIF. DNA of the CDR3: TGTGCCACCGCCGCGATTTGGGGGATACGGTACACCGATAAACTCATCTTT.

This chain connects TRDV1 to TRDJ1, with TRDD2 identical over 9 bases. V lost 0 bases and J lost 4; bases outside the gene matches: 18. This CDR3 region has 20 residues. CDR1 is TSWWSYY, CDR2 QGS, per germline. CDR3 sequence reads: CALGELSLPTGDCLYDKLIF. For the CDR3, the DNA is TGTGCTCTTGGGGAACTCAGCCTTCCTACGGGGGATTGCCTCTACGATAAACTCATCTTT.

By its share, this clone is large. The V call is TRDV1, the J call TRDJ1; TRDD2 agrees at 9 bases. This CDR3 spans 23 amino acids. Germline V gene sequence: CDR1 TSWWSYY, CDR2 QGS. V dropped 2 bases and J dropped 0; count of bases not matched to a gene: 25. This CDR3 reads CALGEAGAPSYVWGSEDTDKLIF. The CDR3 DNA reads as TGTGCTCTTGGGGAAGCCGGTGCCCCTTCCTACGTCTGGGGGTCGGAGGACACCGATAAACTCATCTTT.

This clone has a handful of counts. The J gene is TRDJ1, the V gene TRDV3, with 8 bases fitting TRDD3. The junction had 22 bases not matched to a gene; V was cut back by 1 base and J by 0 bases. From germline, CDR1 is TVYSNPD and CDR2 GDNSRS (reference sequence). The length of the CDR3 is 20 residues. The CDR3 bases are TGTGCCTTTAACCCCCCATTCTACCTCTTGGGGGATGCGTACACCGATAAACTCATCTTT. It translates to CAFNPPFYLLGDAYTDKLIF.

Note on this clone: A read error is likely here: a far larger clone is one base away. The V and J genes are TRDV3 and TRDJ1; D possibly corresponds to TRDD2 (9 bases). The CDR3 is made up of 20 amino acids. The germline V and J ends were trimmed by 4 bases and 0 bases, with 33 bases remaining between them. The germline CDR1 and CDR2 sequences are TVYSNPD and GDNSRS (reference sequence). The CDR3 nucleotides are TGTGCCTCCCGGCCTTCCTACTGGGGGGTACGCGAGCCGTACACCGATAAACTCATCTTT. This codes for CASRPSYWGVREPYTDKLIF.

This clone counts as medium-sized. The chain uses TRDV2 and TRDJ2; 10 bases are a match to TRDD3. The length of the CDR3 is 14 residues. Germline CDR1 is GEAIGNYY and CDR2 is EKD. V was clipped by 0 bases and J by 6 bases; unmatched bases: 0. The CDR3 sequence: CACDTWGIPAQLFF. CDR3 coding DNA: TGTGCCTGTGACACCTGGGGGATACCAGCACAACTCTTCTTT.

The V call is TRDV3, the J call TRDJ1; TRDD3 might be the D (5 bases). The CDR3 has 15 residues. The V gene lost 5 bases and the J gene lost 0 bases, with 19 bases spanning the gap. Germline-derived CDR1 and CDR2 are TVYSNPD and GDNSRS (reference sequence). The CDR3 region is CAHRVGGPYTDKLIF. The CDR3 bases are TGTGCCCACAGGGTAGGGGGTCCATACACCGATAAACTCATCTTT.

In its sample, this clone was seen a few times. It may be a read error: a sequence one base away is much more abundant. At the DNA level, this CDR3 is encoded by other sequences in the same sample as well. This sequence joins TRDV1 and TRDJ1, with 7 bases that match TRDD3. The CDR3 has 16 amino acids. Germline CDR1 TSWWSYY, CDR2 QGS. Here the CDR3 DNA reads TGCGCTCTTGGGGACACTAGGGACTGGGGCACCGATAAACTCATCTTT. Translated: CALGDTRDWGTDKLIF.

Regarding this clone: A much larger clone lies one base from this, so it may be a read error. This chain links TRDV1 with TRDJ2; D possibly uses TRDD2 or TRDD3 (5 bases each). CDR1 TSWWSYY and CDR2 QGS come from the germline V gene. The CDR3 sequence is 18 residues long. Trimming took off 10 bases at V and 0 bases at J, with 24 bases between the two ends. The DNA of the CDR3 is TGTGCTCCCGCTTCCCCCGCGGGGGCGAGGGCTTTGACAGCACAACTCTTCTTT. Its protein is CAPASPAGARALTAQLFF.

In regard to this clone: Compared with germline, one end of the junction differs, possibly owing to a read error. The chain employs TRAV29/DV5 and TRDJ3, with 8 bases matching TRDD3. Germline V gene lookup returns CDR1 NSMFDY and CDR2 ISSIKDK. The CDR3 is made up of 21 amino acids. The CDR3 DNA is TGTGCAGCAAGCTTACTGGGGGGAGATATGGGAGGCTCCTGGGACACCCGACAGACGTTTTTC. Amino acid sequence: CAASLLGGDMGGSWDTRQTFF.

The chain carries TRDV1 and TRDJ1; D may be TRDD3 (6 bases). The CDR3 is 23 amino acids. The V and J ends lost 6 bases and 2 bases respectively, with 40 bases between them. Germline CDR1 and CDR2: TSWWSYY and QGS. In DNA form, the CDR3 reads TGTGCTCTTGGAAAAATCACACGAATCTACGCTGCGGCCCGAATGGGGGTAACCGATAAACTCATCTTT. Its protein product is CALGKITRIYAAARMGVTDKLIF.

The CDR3 nucleotides read TGTGCTCTTGGGGAAGCCTATACTCCTACGTCGGCTGGGGGAAGGTACACCGATAAACTCATCTTT. This encodes CALGEAYTPTSAGGRYTDKLIF. V usage is TRDV1 and J usage is TRDJ1; 8 nucleotides align to TRDD3. CDR1 is TSWWSYY, CDR2 QGS, per germline. The CDR3 totals 22 residues. Germline trimming cut 2 bases from V and 0 bases from J; bases unmatched to any gene: 23.

This clone was seen a handful of times. This chain joins TRDV1 and TRDJ1; TRDD3 matches 13 bases. Germline trimming cut 0 bases from V and 4 bases from J; bases unmatched to any gene: 14. The CDR3 runs 20 residues. CDR1 TSWWSYY and CDR2 QGS come from the germline V gene. CDR3 DNA sequence: TGTGCTCTTGGGGAACTCCACCGGGTACTGGGGGATACGCGAAGCGATAAACTCATCTTT. Translation: CALGELHRVLGDTRSDKLIF.

This clone was seen a few times. This chain links TRDV1 with TRDJ1; TRDD3 matches at 9 bases. V was pared by 3 bases and J by 3 bases, with 17 bases of the junction left unmatched. Germline V CDR1 and CDR2: TSWWSYY, QGS. There are 19 residues in the CDR3. The CDR3 loop is CALGDSPRGYVSVADKLIF. CDR3 in DNA: TGTGCTCTTGGGGATTCTCCTCGGGGATACGTCAGTGTTGCCGATAAACTCATCTTT.

This clone was seen only a few times. The chain couples TRDV1 to TRDJ1, with TRDD2 as a possible D gene (7 bases). This CDR3 has 26 amino acids. Germline loops: CDR1 TSWWSYY, CDR2 QGS. Trimming took off 4 bases at V and 0 bases at J, with 45 bases between the two ends. In DNA form, the CDR3 reads TGTGCTCTTGGGGGGCTTCCTTCCTTCCTCCAAAGGTATGGGGATCCCCATATTTATCACACCGATAAACTCATCTTT. This sequence encodes CALGGLPSFLQRYGDPHIYHTDKLIF.

The V and J genes are TRDV1 and TRDJ1; 8 bases are a match to TRDD3. The length of the CDR3 is 20 residues. With 3 bases clipped from V and 0 bases from J, the junction kept 18 bases outside the gene matches. Germline assignment: CDR1 TSWWSYY and CDR2 QGS. CDR3 sequence (DNA): TGTGCTCTTGGGGACTACTACCCTAGGGTAACTGGGGGGTACACCGATAAACTCATCTTT. Its protein product is CALGDYYPRVTGGYTDKLIF.

This chain connects TRDV1 to TRDJ1, with D unclear. Per the germline V gene, CDR1 is TSWWSYY and CDR2 is QGS. The ends were cut back, 0 bases at V and 3 bases at J, with 23 bases in the middle. This CDR3 contains 19 residues. The CDR3 region has the DNA TGTGCTCTTGGGGAACTTACCTCTTGGGCTATGGGCTTCGCCGATAAACTCATCTTT. It codes for CALGELTSWAMGFADKLIF.

This clone was counted a single time. A much larger clone differs from this one at a single base, so this may be a read error. The same CDR3 can be traced to other DNA sequences in this sample. This sequence joins TRDV1 and TRDJ1, with D perhaps TRDD2 or TRDD3 (9 bases each). The CDR3 length is 24 residues. Germline lookup yields CDR1 TSWWSYY and CDR2 QGS. Trimming shortened V by 3 bases and J by 0 bases, and 38 bases separated the two germline ends. CDR3 protein: CALGDLLLRPSYGGILPYTDKLIF. CDR3 DNA sequence: TGTGCTCTTGGGGACTTATTGCTTCGGCCTTCCTACGGGGGGATACTCCCTTACACCGATAAACTCATCTTT.

Here the CDR3 DNA reads TGTGCTCTTGGGGAACAAGAAGGGCTCTACACCGATAAACTCATCTTT. Amino acids: CALGEQEGLYTDKLIF. The V and J genes are TRDV1 and TRDJ1, with D hard to call. Trimming left V 1 base short and J 0 bases short, with 12 bases between. The CDR3 totals 16 residues. The germline V gene has CDR1 TSWWSYY and CDR2 QGS.

This clone is medium-sized. Other DNA sequences in the sample encode the same CDR3. The rearrangement joins TRDV2 to TRDJ1; 9 bases are shared with TRDD3. J lost 2 bases, V lost 3 bases, and 3 bases had no gene match. This CDR3 is 14 amino acids long. Germline assignment: CDR1 GEAIGNYY and CDR2 EKD. CDR3 loop: CACDLLGDTDKLIF. CDR3 nucleotide sequence: TGTGCCTGTGACCTTCTGGGGGATACCGATAAACTCATCTTT.

The CDR3 DNA is TGTGCAGCAAGGCCTCCACTCCCTGGGGGGACGTACACCGATAAACTCATCTTT. Protein sequence: CAARPPLPGGTYTDKLIF. The J gene is TRDJ1, the V gene TRAV29/DV5; 7 nucleotides match TRDD3. Germline V CDR1 and CDR2: NSMFDY, ISSIKDK. With V trimmed by 2 bases and J by 0 bases, 16 bases remained unmatched. This CDR3 region has 18 residues.

The V call is TRAV29/DV5, the J call TRDJ1, with D possibly being TRDD2 (9 bases). This CDR3 has 18 residues. Germline CDR1 reads NSMFDY; CDR2 reads ISSIKDK. With 1 base removed from V and 3 bases from J, the gap between germline ends came to 25 bases. The CDR3 loop reads CAASCLPTRDTDPDKLIF. Written as DNA, the CDR3 is TGTGCAGCAAGCTGCCTTCCTACGAGGGATACGGACCCCGATAAACTCATCTTT. Full variable domain (rest looked up from reference TRAV29/DV5 and TRDJ1): DQQVKQNSPSLSVQEGRISILNCDYTNSMFDYFLWYKKYPAEGPTFLISISSIKDKNEDGRFTVFLNKSAKHLSLHIVPSQPGDSAVYFCAASCLPTRDTDPDKLIFGKGTRVTVEP.

To note about this clone: A much more abundant neighbour one base away suggests this may be a read error. V is TRAV29/DV5 and J is TRDJ1, with 12 bases aligning to TRDD3. Looked up from germline, CDR1 is NSMFDY and CDR2 is ISSIKDK. Unmatched junction bases numbered 27, after V lost 0 bases and J lost 0 bases. This CDR3 has 24 residues. CDR3 nucleotides: TGTGCAGCAAGCGCGATAAGGCCTTCAACGCACTGGGGGATACCAGGAGGGGACACCGATAAACTCATCTTT. Translating it yields CAASAIRPSTHWGIPGGDTDKLIF.

This clone is labeled medium-sized. The chain employs TRDV1 and TRDJ1, with 11 bases matching TRDD3. Germline V lookup: CDR1 TSWWSYY, CDR2 QGS. The CDR3 covers 17 residues. With 3 bases clipped from V and 2 bases from J, the junction kept 8 bases outside the gene matches. CDR3 region: CALGDNTGGYKTDKLIF. The DNA of the CDR3 is TGTGCTCTTGGGGACAATACTGGGGGATATAAAACCGATAAACTCATCTTT.

By sample share, this clone is medium-sized. The genes are TRDV2 and TRDJ1; 10 bases agree with TRDD3. The CDR3 is 19 amino acids. Germline loops: CDR1 GEAIGNYY, CDR2 EKD. With V trimmed by 3 bases and J by 1 base, 16 bases remained unmatched. The CDR3 here is CACDSRRNYWGMRTDKLIF. The DNA for the CDR3 is TGTGCCTGTGACTCTCGCCGGAATTACTGGGGGATGCGCACCGATAAACTCATCTTT.

The chain employs TRDV2 and TRDJ3; 7 bases map to TRDD3. Germline V gene sequence: CDR1 GEAIGNYY, CDR2 EKD. This CDR3 spans 19 amino acids. V shed 0 bases and J 0 bases; nucleotides not matched to a gene: 7. The CDR3 loop is CACDTVLWGDSWDTRQMFF. The DNA of the CDR3 is TGTGCCTGTGACACCGTACTCTGGGGGGACTCCTGGGACACCCGACAGATGTTTTTC.